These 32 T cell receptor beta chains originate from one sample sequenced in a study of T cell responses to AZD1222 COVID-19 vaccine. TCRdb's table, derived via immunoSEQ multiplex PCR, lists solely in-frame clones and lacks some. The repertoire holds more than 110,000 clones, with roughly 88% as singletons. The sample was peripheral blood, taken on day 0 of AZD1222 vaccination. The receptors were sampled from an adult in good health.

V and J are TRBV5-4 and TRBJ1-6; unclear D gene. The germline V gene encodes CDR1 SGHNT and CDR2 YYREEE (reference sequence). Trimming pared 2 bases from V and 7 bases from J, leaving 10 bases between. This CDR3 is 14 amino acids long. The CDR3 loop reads CASSLYGPNSPLHF. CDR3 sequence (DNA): TGTGCCAGCAGCTTATATGGACCAAATTCACCCCTCCACTTT.

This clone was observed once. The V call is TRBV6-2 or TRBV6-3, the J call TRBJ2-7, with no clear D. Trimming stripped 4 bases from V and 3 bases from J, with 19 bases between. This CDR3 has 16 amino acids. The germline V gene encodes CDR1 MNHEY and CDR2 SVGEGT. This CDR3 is CASSFKPQQVRYEQYF. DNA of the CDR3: TGTGCCAGCAGTTTCAAACCCCAGCAGGTCCGCTACGAGCAGTACTTC.

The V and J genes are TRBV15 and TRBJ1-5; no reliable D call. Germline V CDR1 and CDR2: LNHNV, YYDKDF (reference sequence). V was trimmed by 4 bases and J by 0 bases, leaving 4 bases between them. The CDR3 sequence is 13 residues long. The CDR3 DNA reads TGTGCCACCAGCAAGAATAGCAATCAGCCCCAGCATTTT. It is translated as CATSKNSNQPQHF.

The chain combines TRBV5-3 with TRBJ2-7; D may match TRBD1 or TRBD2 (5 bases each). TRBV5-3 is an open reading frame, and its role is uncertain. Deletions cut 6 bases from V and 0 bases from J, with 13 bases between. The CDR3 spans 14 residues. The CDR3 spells CARKGRLLSYEQYF. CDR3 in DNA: TGTGCCAGAAAGGGACGGCTCCTCTCCTACGAGCAGTACTTC.

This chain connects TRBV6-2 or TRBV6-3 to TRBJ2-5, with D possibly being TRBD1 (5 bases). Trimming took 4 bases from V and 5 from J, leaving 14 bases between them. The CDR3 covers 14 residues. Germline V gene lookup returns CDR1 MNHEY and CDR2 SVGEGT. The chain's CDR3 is CASSWGRVRETQYF. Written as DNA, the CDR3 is TGTGCCAGCAGTTGGGGCAGGGTGCGGGAGACCCAGTACTTC.

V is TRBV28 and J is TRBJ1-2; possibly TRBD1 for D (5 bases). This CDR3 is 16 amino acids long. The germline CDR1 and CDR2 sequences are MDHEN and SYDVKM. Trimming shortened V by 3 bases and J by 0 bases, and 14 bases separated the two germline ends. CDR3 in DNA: TGTGCCAGCAGTTTGATAGGGTGGGGCTCTAACTATGGCTACACCTTC. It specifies CASSLIGWGSNYGYTF.

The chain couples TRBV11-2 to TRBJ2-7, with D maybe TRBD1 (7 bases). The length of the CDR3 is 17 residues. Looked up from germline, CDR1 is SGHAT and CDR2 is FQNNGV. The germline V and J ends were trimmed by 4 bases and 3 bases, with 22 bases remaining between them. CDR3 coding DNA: TGTGCCAGCAGCTCAGACAGGGATTCACTAGCTCGCTACGAGCAGTACTTC. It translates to CASSSDRDSLARYEQYF.

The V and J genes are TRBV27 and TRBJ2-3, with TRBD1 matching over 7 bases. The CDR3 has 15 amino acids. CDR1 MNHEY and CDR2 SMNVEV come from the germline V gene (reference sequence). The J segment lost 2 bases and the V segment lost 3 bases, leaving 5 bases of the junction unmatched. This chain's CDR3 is CASSFTRGFTDTQYF. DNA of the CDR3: TGTGCCAGCAGTTTTACCAGGGGGTTCACAGATACGCAGTATTTT.

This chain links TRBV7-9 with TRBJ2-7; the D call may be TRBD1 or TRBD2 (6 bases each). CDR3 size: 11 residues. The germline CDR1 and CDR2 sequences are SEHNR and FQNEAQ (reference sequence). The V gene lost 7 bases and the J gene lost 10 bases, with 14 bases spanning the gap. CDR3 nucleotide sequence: TGTGCCAGCAACAACGAGGGGGGACAGTACTTC. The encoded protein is CASNNEGGQYF. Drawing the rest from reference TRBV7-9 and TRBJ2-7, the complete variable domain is DTGVSQNPRHKITKRGQNVTFRCDPISEHNRLYWYRQTLGQGPEFLTYFQNEAQLEKSRLLSDRFSAERPKGSFSTLEIQRTEQGDSAMYLCASNNEGGQYFGPGTRLTVT.

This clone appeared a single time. The CDR3 nucleotides read TGTGCCAGTGCCCGGGGACAGGGGATCAATCAGCCCCAGCATTTT. Its protein is CASARGQGINQPQHF. The J gene is TRBJ1-5, the V gene TRBV7-2; 10 bases line up with TRBD1. The V gene's germline CDR1 is SGHTA and CDR2 FQGNSA. Trimming cost V 9 bases and J 3 bases; bases outside gene matches: 8. The CDR3 has 15 amino acids.

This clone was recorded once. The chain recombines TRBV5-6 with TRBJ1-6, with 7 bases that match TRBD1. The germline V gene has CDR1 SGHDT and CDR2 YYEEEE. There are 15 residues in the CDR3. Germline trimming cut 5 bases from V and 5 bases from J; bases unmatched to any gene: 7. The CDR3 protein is CASSFQTGHNSPLHF. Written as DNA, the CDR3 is TGTGCCAGCAGTTTCCAGACAGGGCATAATTCACCCCTCCACTTT.

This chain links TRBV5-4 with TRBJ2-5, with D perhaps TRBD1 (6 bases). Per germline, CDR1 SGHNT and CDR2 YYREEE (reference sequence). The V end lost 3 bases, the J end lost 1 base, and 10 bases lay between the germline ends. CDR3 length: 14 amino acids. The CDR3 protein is CASSSGQRQETQYF. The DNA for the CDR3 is TGTGCCAGCAGCTCAGGACAGCGCCAAGAGACCCAGTACTTC. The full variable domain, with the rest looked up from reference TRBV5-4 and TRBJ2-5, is ETGVTQSPTHLIKTRGQQVTLRCSSQSGHNTVSWYQQALGQGPQFIFQYYREEENGRGNFPPRFSGLQFPNYSSELNVNALELDDSALYLCASSSGQRQETQYFGPGTRLLVL.

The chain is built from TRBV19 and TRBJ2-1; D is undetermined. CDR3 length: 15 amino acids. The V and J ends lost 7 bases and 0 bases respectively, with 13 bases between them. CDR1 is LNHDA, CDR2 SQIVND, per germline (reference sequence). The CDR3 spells CASIPDRSSYNEQFF. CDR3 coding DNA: TGTGCCAGTATCCCCGACCGGAGCTCCTACAATGAGCAGTTCTTC.

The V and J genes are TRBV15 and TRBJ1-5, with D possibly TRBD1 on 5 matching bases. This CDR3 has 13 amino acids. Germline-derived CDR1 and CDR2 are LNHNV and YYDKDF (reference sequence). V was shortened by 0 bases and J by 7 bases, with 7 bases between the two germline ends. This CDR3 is CATSRDEGQPQHF. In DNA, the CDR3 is TGTGCCACCAGCAGAGATGAGGGGCAGCCCCAGCATTTT.

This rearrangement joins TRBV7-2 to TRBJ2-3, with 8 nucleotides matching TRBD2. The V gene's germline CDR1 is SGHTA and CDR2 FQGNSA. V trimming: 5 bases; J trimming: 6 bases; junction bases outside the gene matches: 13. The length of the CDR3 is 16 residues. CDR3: CASSRRLAGAADTQYF. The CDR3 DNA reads TGTGCCAGCAGCAGACGGCTAGCGGGTGCCGCCGATACGCAGTATTTT.

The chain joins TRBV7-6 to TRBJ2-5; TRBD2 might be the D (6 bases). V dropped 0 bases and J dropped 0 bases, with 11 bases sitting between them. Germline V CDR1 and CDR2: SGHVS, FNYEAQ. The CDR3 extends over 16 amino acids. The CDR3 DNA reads TGTGCCAGCAGCTTAGCGCTGCGGGGTCACCAAGAGACCCAGTACTTC. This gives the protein CASSLALRGHQETQYF.

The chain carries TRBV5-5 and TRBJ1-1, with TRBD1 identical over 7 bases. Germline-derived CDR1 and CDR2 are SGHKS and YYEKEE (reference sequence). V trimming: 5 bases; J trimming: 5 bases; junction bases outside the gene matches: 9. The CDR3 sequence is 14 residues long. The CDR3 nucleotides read TGTGCCAGCAGTATAGAGGGGGCAAGGACTGAAGCTTTCTTT. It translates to CASSIEGARTEAFF.

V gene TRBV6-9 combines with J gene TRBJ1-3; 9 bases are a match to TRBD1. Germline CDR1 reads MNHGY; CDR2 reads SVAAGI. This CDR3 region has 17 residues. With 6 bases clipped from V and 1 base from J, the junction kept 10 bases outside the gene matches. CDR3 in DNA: TGTGCCAGCAGCCGCCCGCCAGACAGGGGGTCTGGAAACACCATATATTTT. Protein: CASSRPPDRGSGNTIYF.

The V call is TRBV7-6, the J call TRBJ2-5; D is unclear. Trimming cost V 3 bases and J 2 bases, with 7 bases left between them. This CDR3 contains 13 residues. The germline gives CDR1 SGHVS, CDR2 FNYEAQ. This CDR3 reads CASSLPSQETQYF. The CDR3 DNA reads TGTGCCAGCAGCTTGCCGTCGCAAGAGACCCAGTACTTC. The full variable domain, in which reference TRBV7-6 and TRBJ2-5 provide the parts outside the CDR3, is GAGVSQSPRYKVTKRGQDVALRCDPISGHVSLYWYRQALGQGPEFLTYFNYEAQQDKSGLPNDRFSAERPEGSISTLTIQRTEQRDSAMYRCASSLPSQETQYFGPGTRLLVL.

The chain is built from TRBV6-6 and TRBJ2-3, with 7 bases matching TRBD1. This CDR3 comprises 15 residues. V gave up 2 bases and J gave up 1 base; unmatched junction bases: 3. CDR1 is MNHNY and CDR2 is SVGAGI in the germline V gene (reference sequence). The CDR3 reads CASSYRTGGTDTQYF. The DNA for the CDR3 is TGTGCCAGCAGTTACAGAACAGGGGGCACAGATACGCAGTATTTT.

CDR3 protein: CASSAWANTEAFF. In DNA form, the CDR3 reads TGCGCCAGCTCAGCCTGGGCGAACACTGAAGCTTTCTTT. The gene calls are TRBV10-1 and TRBJ1-1; D unresolved. This CDR3 comprises 13 residues. In germline, CDR1 is WNHNN, CDR2 SYGVQD (reference sequence). Trimming removed 8 bases from V and 1 base from J, with 11 bases in between.

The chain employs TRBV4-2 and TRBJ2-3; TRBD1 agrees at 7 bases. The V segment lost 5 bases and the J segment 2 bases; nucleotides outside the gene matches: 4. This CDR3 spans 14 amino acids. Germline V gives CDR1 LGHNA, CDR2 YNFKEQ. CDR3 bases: TGTGCCAGCAGCGATGGGACAGCCACAGATACGCAGTATTTT. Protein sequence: CASSDGTATDTQYF.

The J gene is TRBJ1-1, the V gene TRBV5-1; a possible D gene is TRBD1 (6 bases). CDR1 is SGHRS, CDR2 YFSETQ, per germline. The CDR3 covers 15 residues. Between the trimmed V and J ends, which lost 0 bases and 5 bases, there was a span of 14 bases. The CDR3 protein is CASSLVISGDTEAFF. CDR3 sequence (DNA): TGCGCCAGCAGCTTGGTAATTTCAGGGGATACTGAAGCTTTCTTT.

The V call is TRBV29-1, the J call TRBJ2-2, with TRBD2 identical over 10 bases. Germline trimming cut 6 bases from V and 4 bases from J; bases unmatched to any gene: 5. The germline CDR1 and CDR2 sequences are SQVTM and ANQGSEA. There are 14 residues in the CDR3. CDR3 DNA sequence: TGCAGCGTAGGGACTAGCGACTTCACCGGGGAGCTGTTTTTT. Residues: CSVGTSDFTGELFF.

The CDR3 loop is CASNGADSYTF. The CDR3 coding sequence is TGTGCCAGCAATGGGGCTGATAGCTACACCTTC. The chain employs TRBV28 and TRBJ1-2, with D tentatively TRBD1 (5 bases). Germline V gene lookup returns CDR1 MDHEN and CDR2 SYDVKM. The CDR3 has 11 residues. V was trimmed by 7 bases and J by 9 bases, leaving 12 bases between them.

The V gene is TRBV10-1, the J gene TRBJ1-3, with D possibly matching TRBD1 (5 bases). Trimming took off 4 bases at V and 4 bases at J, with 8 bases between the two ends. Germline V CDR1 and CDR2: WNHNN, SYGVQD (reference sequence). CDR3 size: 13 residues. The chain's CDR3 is CASSGGVGNTIYF. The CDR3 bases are TGCGCCAGCAGTGGAGGGGTCGGAAACACCATATATTTT.

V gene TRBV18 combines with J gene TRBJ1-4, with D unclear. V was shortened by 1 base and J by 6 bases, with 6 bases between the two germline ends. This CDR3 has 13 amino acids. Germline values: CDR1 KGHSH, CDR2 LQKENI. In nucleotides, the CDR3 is TGTGCCAGCTCACCACAGAGGGATGAAAAACTGTTTTTT. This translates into CASSPQRDEKLFF.

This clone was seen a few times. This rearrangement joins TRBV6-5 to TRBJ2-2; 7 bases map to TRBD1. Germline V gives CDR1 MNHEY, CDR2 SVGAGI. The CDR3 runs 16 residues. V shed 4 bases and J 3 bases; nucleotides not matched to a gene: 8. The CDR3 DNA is TGTGCCAGCAGTTTAGGGGGCCGTAGTTACACCGGGGAGCTGTTTTTT. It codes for CASSLGGRSYTGELFF.

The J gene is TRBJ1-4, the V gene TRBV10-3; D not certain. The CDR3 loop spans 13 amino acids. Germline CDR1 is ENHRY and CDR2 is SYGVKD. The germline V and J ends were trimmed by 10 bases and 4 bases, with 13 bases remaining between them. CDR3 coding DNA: TGTGCCACCAGCCCCCCGGGTAATGAAAAACTGTTTTTT. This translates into CATSPPGNEKLFF.

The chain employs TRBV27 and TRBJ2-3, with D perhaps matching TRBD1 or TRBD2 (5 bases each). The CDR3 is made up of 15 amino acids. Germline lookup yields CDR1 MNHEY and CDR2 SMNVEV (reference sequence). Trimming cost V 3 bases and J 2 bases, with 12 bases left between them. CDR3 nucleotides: TGTGCCAGCAGTTTCGGGACCCCCTTCACAGATACGCAGTATTTT. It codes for CASSFGTPFTDTQYF.

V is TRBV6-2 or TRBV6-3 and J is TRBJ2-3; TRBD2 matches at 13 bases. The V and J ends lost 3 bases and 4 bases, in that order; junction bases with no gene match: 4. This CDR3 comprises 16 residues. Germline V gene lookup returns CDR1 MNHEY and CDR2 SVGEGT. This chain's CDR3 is CASSYGLAGDPDTQYF. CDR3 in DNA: TGTGCCAGCAGTTATGGACTAGCGGGAGATCCAGATACGCAGTATTTT.

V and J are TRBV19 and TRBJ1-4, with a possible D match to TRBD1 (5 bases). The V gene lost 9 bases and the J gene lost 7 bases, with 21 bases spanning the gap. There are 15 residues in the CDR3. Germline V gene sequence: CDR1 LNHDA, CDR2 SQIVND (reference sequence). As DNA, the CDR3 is TGTGCCAGCCATCCCCTCCCGGGGGTAGGTGAAAAACTGTTTTTT. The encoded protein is CASHPLPGVGEKLFF.